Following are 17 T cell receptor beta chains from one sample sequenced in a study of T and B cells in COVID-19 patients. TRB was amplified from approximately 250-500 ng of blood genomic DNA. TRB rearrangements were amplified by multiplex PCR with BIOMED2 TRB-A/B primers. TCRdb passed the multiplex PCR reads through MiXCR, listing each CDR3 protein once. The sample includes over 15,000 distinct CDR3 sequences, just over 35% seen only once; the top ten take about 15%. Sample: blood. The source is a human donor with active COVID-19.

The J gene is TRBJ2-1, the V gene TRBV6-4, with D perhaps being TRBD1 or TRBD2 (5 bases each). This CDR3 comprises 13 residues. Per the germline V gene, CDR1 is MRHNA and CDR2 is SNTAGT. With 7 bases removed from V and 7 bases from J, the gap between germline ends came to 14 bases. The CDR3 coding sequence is TGTGCCAGCACCGGGACCTCCCTGAATGAGCAGTTCTTC. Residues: CASTGTSLNEQFF.

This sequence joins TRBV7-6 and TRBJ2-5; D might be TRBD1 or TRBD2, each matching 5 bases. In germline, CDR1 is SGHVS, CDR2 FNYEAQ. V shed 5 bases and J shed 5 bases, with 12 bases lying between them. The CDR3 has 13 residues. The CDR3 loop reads CASSGGARETQYF. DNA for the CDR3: TGTGCCAGCAGCGGGGGAGCCCGTGAGACCCAGTACTTC. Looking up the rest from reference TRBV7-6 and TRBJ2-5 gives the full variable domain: GAGVSQSPRYKVTKRGQDVALRCDPISGHVSLYWYRQALGQGPEFLTYFNYEAQQDKSGLPNDRFSAERPEGSISTLTIQRTEQRDSAMYRCASSGGARETQYFGPGTRLLVL.

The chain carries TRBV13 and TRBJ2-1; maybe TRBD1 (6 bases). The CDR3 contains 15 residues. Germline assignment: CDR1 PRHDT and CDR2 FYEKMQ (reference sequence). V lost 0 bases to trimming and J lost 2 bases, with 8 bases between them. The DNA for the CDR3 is TGTGCCAGCAGCTTAGGGGGGGCGGCCTACAATGAGCAGTTCTTC. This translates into CASSLGGAAYNEQFF.

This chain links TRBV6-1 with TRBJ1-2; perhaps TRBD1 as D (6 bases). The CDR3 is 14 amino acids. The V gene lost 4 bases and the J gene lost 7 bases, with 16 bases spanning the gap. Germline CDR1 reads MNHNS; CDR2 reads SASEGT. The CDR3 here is CASSGETGFGGYTF. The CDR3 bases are TGTGCCAGCAGTGGAGAGACAGGATTCGGTGGCTACACCTTC.

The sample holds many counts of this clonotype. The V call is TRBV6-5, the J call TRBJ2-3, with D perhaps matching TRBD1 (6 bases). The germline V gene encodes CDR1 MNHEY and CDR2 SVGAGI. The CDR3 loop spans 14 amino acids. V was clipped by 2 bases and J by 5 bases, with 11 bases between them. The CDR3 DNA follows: TGTGCCAGCAGTTACCTGGACAGTGGAGATACGCAGTATTTT. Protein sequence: CASSYLDSGDTQYF.

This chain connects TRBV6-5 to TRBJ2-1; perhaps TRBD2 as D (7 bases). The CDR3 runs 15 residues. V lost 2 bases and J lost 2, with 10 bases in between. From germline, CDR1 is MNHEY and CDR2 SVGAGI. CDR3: CASSYGGAAYNEQFF. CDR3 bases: TGTGCCAGCAGTTACGGGGGGGCGGCCTACAATGAGCAGTTCTTC.

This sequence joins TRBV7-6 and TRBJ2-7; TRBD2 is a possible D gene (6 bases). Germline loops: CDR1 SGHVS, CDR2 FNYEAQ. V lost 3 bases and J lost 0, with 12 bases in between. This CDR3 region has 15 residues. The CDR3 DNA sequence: TGTGCCAGCAGCTTTGTGGAGGGAAACTCCTACGAGCAGTACTTC. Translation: CASSFVEGNSYEQYF.

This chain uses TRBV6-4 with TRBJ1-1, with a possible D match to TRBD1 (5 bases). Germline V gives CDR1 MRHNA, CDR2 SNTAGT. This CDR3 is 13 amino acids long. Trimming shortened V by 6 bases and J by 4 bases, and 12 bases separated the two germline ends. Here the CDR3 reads CASRRGDGTEAFF. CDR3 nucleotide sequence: TGTGCCAGCAGAAGGGGAGATGGCACTGAAGCTTTCTTT.

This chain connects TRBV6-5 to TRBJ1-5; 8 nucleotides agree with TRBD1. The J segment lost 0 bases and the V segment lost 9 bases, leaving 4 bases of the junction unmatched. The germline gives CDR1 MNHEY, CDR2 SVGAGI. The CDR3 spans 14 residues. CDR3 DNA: TGTGCCAGTGAAGGACAGGGTAGCAATCAGCCCCAGCATTTT. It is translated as CASEGQGSNQPQHF.

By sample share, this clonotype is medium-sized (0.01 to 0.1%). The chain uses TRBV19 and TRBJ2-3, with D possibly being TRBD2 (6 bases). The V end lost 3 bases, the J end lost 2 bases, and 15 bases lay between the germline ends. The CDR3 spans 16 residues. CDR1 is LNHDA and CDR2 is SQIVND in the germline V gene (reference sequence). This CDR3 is CASSMGDSGLTDTQYF. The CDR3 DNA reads TGTGCCAGTAGTATGGGGGACTCGGGCCTCACAGATACGCAGTATTTT. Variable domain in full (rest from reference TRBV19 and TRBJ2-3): DGGITQSPKYLFRKEGQNVTLSCEQNLNHDAMYWYRQDPGQGLRLIYYSQIVNDFQKGDIAEGYSVSREKKESFPLTVTSAQKNPTAFYLCASSMGDSGLTDTQYFGPGTRLTVL.

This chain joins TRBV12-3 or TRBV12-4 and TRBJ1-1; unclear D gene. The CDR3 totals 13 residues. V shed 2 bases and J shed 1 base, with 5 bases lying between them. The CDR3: CASSLYENTEAFF. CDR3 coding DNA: TGTGCCAGCAGTTTATATGAGAACACTGAAGCTTTCTTT.

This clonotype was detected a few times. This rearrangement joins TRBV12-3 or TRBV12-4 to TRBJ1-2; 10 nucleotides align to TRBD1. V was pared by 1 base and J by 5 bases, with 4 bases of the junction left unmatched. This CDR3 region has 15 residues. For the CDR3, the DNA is TGTGCCAGCAGTTTAGGAGCGGGACAGGGGTATGGCTACACCTTC. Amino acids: CASSLGAGQGYGYTF.

The CDR3 DNA reads as TGTGCCAGCAGCGACCGGGACAGGGTCAATGAGCAGTTCTTC. Amino acids: CASSDRDRVNEQFF. V gene TRBV7-6 combines with J gene TRBJ2-1, with 9 bases lining up with TRBD1. Per the germline V gene, CDR1 is SGHVS and CDR2 is FNYEAQ. The CDR3 runs 14 residues. V shed 5 bases, J shed 6 bases, and the junction held 5 bases outside the gene matches.

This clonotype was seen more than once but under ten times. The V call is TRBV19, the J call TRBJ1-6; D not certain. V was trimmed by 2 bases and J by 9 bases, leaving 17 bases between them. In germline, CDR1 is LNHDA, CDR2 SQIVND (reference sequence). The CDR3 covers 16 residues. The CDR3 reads CASSISQGARGSPLHF. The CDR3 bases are TGTGCCAGTAGTATATCACAAGGCGCCCGGGGTTCACCCCTCCACTTT.

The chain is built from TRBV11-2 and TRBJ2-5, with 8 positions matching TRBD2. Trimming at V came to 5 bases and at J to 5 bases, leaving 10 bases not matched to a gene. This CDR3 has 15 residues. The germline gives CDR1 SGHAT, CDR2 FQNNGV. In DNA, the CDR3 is TGTGCCAGCAGCCATTTACTAGCGGCCCGGGAGACCCAGTACTTC. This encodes CASSHLLAARETQYF.

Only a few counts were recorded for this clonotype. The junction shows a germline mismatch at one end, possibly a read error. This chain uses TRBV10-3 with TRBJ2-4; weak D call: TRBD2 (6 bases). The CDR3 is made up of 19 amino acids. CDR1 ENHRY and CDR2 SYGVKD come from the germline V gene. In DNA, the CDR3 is TGTGCCAGCAGTTACCGGGGCGCGGGGTCCTCTTCCTTAAGTGACATTCAGTACTTC. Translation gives CASSYRGAGSSSLSDIQYF.

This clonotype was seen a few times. CDR3 sequence reads: CASSQRAGQETQYF. In nucleotides, the CDR3 is TGTGCCAGCAGTCAGAGGGCAGGCCAAGAGACCCAGTACTTC. The rearrangement joins TRBV27 to TRBJ2-5; D is perhaps TRBD2 (5 bases). The CDR3 is 14 residues long. CDR1 MNHEY and CDR2 SMNVEV come from the germline V gene (reference sequence). V was shortened by 5 bases and J by 1 base, with 11 bases between the two germline ends.